A selection of T cell receptor beta chains follows, all from one sample in a study of cytomegalovirus exposure and HLA in healthy donors. Assay: immunoSEQ multiplex PCR; the TCRdb copy retains only in-frame clones and omits some. This table has about 240,000 clones, around 81% appearing once. The sample taken for sequencing was PBMCs. The receptors here all came from a woman in her sixties in good health and CMV-seropositive. The CDR3 runs from the conserved cysteine through the conserved F or W. A D gene is named only where the DNA matches it firmly. Clone size is shown for a subset of rows, as once, few, many or a class of expanded clone.

J | size | D | V | DNA | CDR3
TRBJ2-5 | few | - | TRBV5-1 | TGCGCCAGCAGCTTGGACCAGTCGGGACTCCAAGAGACCCAGTACTTC | CASSLDQSGLQETQYF
TRBJ2-1 | - | TRBD2 | TRBV18 | TGTGCCAGCTCACCGCCCGGGACTATCAACAATGAGCAGTTCTTC | CASSPPGTINNEQFF
TRBJ1-3 | - | - | TRBV5-4 | TGTGCCAGCAGCTTGGGACTAACCTCTGGAAACACCATATATTTT | CASSLGLTSGNTIYF
TRBJ2-5 | once | TRBD1 | TRBV6-1 | TGTGCCAGCAGCGTCGGGACAGGGAATTCCCAGTACTTC | CASSVGTGNSQYF
TRBJ2-5 | - | - | TRBV7-2 | TGTGCCAGCAGCTCCCGCCAGGGGCTCGAGACCCAGTACTTC | CASSSRQGLETQYF
TRBJ2-6 | - | TRBD1 | TRBV28 | TGTGCCAGTAGACCCACAGGGGGAAGCTCTGGGGCCAACGTCCTGACTTTC | CASRPTGGSSGANVLTF
TRBJ2-2 | - | - | TRBV28 | TGTGCCAGCAGTCAAGTCCGATTCAGGACCGGGGAGCTGTTTTTT | CASSQVRFRTGELFF
TRBJ1-5 | - | - | TRBV18 | TGTGCCAGCTCACCACCGGTCAGGGGAGATCAGCCCCAGCATTTT | CASSPPVRGDQPQHF
TRBJ1-2 | - | - | TRBV5-4 | TGTGCCAGCAGCTTGGCCGTTGGGGGCGGGCATCCCTATGGCTACACCTTC | CASSLAVGGGHPYGYTF
TRBJ2-7 | - | - | TRBV30 | TGTGCCTGGAGTGTGACGGGAACAGGGACATACGAGCAGTACTTC | CAWSVTGTGTYEQYF
TRBJ1-1 | - | TRBD1 | TRBV18 | TGTGCCAGCTCATCCTGGGACAGGAGTAACACTGAAGCTTTCTTT | CASSSWDRSNTEAFF
TRBJ1-4 | - | - | TRBV30 | TGTGCCTGGAGCCGGGGTGAAAAACTGTTTTTT | CAWSRGEKLFF
TRBJ1-5 | - | TRBD1 | TRBV7-8 | TGTGCCAGCAGCTTAGGGGTTCAGGGGGTTGGTTTGAATCAGCCCCAGCATTTT | CASSLGVQGVGLNQPQHF
TRBJ1-1 | once | - | TRBV7-9 | TGTGCCAGCAGCTTATTCCAACTTAACACTGAAGCTTTCTTT | CASSLFQLNTEAFF
TRBJ1-1 | - | - | TRBV10-1 | TGCGCCAGCAGTGAAGGGGGAATGAACACTGAAGCTTTCTTT | CASSEGGMNTEAFF
TRBJ2-5 | - | TRBD2 | TRBV11-2 | TGTGCCAGCAGCTTAAGCGGCGGGGGGTACCAAGAGACCCAGTACTTC | CASSLSGGGYQETQYF
TRBJ2-3 | once | TRBD2 | TRBV28 | TGTGCCAGCAGTAACAGCGGGAAAGTGGCAGATACGCAGTATTTT | CASSNSGKVADTQYF
TRBJ2-7 | - | TRBD1 | TRBV2 | TGTGCCAGCAGTGATGGGACAGGGAATAGTGCCGAGCAGTACTTC | CASSDGTGNSAEQYF
TRBJ2-1 | - | TRBD2 | TRBV18 | TGTGCCAGCTCACCACCCCTAAGCGGGAGGAGGAATGAGCAGTTCTTC | CASSPPLSGRRNEQFF
TRBJ1-3 | once | TRBD1 | TRBV7-9 | TGTGCCAGCAGCATCCCCTCTGCCCGGGACAGGCAATCTGGAAACACCATATATTTT | CASSIPSARDRQSGNTIYF
TRBJ1-4 | - | TRBD1 | TRBV2 | TGTGCCAGCAGCAACAGGGGTCCGAATGAAAAACTGTTTTTT | CASSNRGPNEKLFF
TRBJ1-1 | - | TRBD1 | TRBV5-1 | TGCGCCAGCACTCGACAGGGGGAGATTGGCACTGAAGCTTTCTTT | CASTRQGEIGTEAFF
TRBJ1-2 | - | - | TRBV5-1 | TGCGCCAGCAGGTCTGGTGGGGGCGCGGATGGCTACACCTTC | CASRSGGGADGYTF
TRBJ2-1 | - | TRBD2 | TRBV19 | TGTGCCAGTAGTATAACACTAGCGGGAGTTGGTGAGCAGTTCTTC | CASSITLAGVGEQFF
TRBJ2-1 | - | - | TRBV10-1 | TGCGCCAGCAGTGTACTCATTAACAATGAGCAGTTCTTC | CASSVLINNEQFF
TRBJ1-5 | - | TRBD1 | TRBV2 | TGTGCCAGCAGTGGACAGGGGTTGGGCAATCAGCCCCAGCATTTT | CASSGQGLGNQPQHF
TRBJ2-7 | - | TRBD1 | TRBV29-1 | TGCAGCGGACAGGGATCCTACGAGCAGTACTTC | CSGQGSYEQYF
TRBJ1-4 | - | - | TRBV4-1 | TGCGCCAGCAGCGAAGACGGGTTTGGAACTAATGAAAAACTGTTTTTT | CASSEDGFGTNEKLFF
TRBJ2-1 | few | TRBD2 | TRBV4-1 | TGCGCCAGCAGCCGAGGACTAGCGGGAGGGTCCTACAATGAGCAGTTCTTC | CASSRGLAGGSYNEQFF